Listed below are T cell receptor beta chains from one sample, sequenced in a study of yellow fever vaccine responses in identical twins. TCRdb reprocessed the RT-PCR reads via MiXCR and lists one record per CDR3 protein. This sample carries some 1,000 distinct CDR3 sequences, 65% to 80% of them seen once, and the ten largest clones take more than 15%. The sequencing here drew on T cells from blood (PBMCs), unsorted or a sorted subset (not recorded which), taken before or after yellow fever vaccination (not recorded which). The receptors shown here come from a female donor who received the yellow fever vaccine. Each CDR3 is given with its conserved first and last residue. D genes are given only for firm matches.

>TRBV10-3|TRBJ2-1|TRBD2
CAISDLSREGGGNEQFF
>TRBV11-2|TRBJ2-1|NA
CASSLVDLNEQFF
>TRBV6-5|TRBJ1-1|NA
CASSSVPTEAFF
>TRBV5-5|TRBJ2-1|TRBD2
CASSLRLAASYNEQFF
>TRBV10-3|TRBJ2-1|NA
CASSELHGEAYNEQFF
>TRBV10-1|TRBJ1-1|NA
CASRGEAQADAEAFF
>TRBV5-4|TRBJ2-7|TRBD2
CASSATGLALSYEQYF
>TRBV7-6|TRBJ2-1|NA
CASSLSQSYNEQFF
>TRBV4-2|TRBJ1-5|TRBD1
CASSQEVGTGDQPQHF
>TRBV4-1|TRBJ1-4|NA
CASSQDRTATNEKLFF
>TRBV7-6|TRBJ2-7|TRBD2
CASSTSPGLPNYEQYF
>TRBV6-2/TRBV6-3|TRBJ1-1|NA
CASSYLSKMANTEAFF
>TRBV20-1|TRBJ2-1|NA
CSAREPTGSRYNEQFF
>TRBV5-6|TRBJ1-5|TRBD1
CASSRRGTGDNQPQHF
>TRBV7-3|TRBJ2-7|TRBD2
CASSPTSGSVYEQYF
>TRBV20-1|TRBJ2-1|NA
CSAKLTEDYNEQFF
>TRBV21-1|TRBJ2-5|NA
CASPLVKRDPRWETQYF
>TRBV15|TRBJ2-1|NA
CATSRTRELYNEQFF
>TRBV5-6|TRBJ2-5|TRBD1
CASSITGGETQYF
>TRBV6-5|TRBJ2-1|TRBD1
CASSFRTGPPPYNEQFF
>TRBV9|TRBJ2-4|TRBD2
CASSKTPSGDYLEIQYF
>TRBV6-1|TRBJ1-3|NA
CASSMPGLGNTIYF
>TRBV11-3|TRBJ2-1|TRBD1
CASSRDRGFHNEQFF
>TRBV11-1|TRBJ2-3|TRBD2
CASSRRTSGTRDTQYF
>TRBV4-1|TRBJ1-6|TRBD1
CASSQDSDRGNSPLHF
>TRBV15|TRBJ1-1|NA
CATSRVGAAGLPEAFF
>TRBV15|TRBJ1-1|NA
CATSRGQSLEAEAFF
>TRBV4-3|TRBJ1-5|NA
CASSQVWRGGQPQHF